This TCR beta chain was recovered during a study of shared clonotypes between healthy human individuals. This clone appeared once. Other DNA sequences in this specimen translate into the identical CDR3. Profiled with immunoSEQ multiplex PCR; TCRdb holds only in-frame clones, not every one. The sample contains millions of clones, roughly nine tenths of which appear only once. The specimen was naive CD4+ T cells sorted from blood. Noted subset: CD45RA+ positively selected. This clonotype was sampled from a man aged 18 to 29 in good health.

The CDR3 spells CASSLGQGANEQFF. The CDR3 region has the DNA TGCGCCAGCAGCTTGGGACAGGGGGCCAATGAGCAGTTCTTC. The rearrangement joins TRBV5-1 to TRBJ2-1; 10 bases fit TRBD1. The CDR3 has 14 amino acids. In germline, CDR1 is SGHRS, CDR2 YFSETQ. The ends lost 0 bases at V and 6 bases at J; junction bases unmatched: 0.